A single T cell receptor beta chain is shown here with its context. The data belong to a study of control samples from healthy donors and cancer patients. CDR1 MNHEY and CDR2 SMNVEV come from the germline V gene (reference sequence). The CDR3 has 15 amino acids. V was shortened by 5 bases and J by 4 bases, with 17 bases between the two germline ends. Sequencing was performed with immunoSEQ multiplex PCR; in TCRdb, only in-frame clones are kept and a portion is missing. This sample's clone table lists fewer than 250,000 clones. The V and J genes are TRBV27 and TRBJ1-2, with D perhaps matching TRBD1 (5 bases). This receptor was obtained from a woman aged 30 to 39 in good health. The material sequenced was blood. The CDR3 DNA reads TGTGCCAGCAGTCCCTCCCGGGACGGGACCTATGGCTACACCTTC. Translated, it gives CASSPSRDGTYGYTF.